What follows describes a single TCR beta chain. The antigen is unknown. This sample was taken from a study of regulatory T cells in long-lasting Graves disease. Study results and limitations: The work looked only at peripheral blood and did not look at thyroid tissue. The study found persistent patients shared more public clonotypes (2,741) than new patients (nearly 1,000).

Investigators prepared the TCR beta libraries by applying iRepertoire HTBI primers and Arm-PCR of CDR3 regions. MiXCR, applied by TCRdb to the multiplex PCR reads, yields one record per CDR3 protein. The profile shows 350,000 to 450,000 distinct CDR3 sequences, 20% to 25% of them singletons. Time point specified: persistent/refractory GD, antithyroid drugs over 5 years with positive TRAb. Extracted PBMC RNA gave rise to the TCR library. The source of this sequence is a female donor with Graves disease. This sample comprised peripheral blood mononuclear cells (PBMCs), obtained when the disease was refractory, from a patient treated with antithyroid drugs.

CDR3 coding DNA: TGCGCCAGCGGGTTAGCGGAATCCTACGAGCAGTACTTC. Protein product: CASGLAESYEQYF. The chain employs TRBV5-1 and TRBJ2-7; maybe TRBD2 (6 bases). Germline CDR1 is SGHRS and CDR2 is YFSETQ. CDR3 length: 13 residues. Trimming left V 7 bases short and J 1 base short, with 12 bases between.